These T cell receptor beta chains were read from a single sample in a study of cytomegalovirus exposure and HLA in healthy donors. Assay used: immunoSEQ multiplex PCR; TCRdb lists only in-frame clones, some missing. The sample has around 150,000 clones, around 67% seen once. Sequenced input: PBMCs. The source of these receptors is a woman between 18 and 30 years old in good health and CMV-seropositive. The CDR3 runs from the conserved cysteine through the conserved F or W. The order of the fields is V gene, J gene, D gene, clone size, CDR3 protein, CDR3 DNA. A D gene is named only where the DNA matches it firmly. Part of the rows lack a size; the others show once, few, many or a class for expanded clones.

>TRBV27|TRBJ1-3|-|-
CASRLTGGSFLGNTIYF
TGTGCCAGCAGGTTAACGGGGGGCTCCTTTCTAGGAAACACCATATATTTT
>TRBV2|TRBJ1-2|TRBD1|-
CASRMEAGGFGYTF
TGTGCCAGCAGGATGGAGGCAGGGGGATTTGGCTACACCTTC
>TRBV11-2|TRBJ2-7|-|few
CASSAGQSAYEQYF
TGTGCCAGCAGCGCAGGACAGTCTGCCTACGAGCAGTACTTC
>TRBV7-9|TRBJ1-1|TRBD1|-
CASSSTGDHIEAFF
TGTGCCAGCAGCTCCACAGGGGATCACATTGAAGCTTTCTTT
>TRBV5-4|TRBJ2-3|TRBD2|-
CASSFASGSSRDTQYF
TGTGCCAGCAGCTTTGCTAGCGGGAGCTCTAGAGATACGCAGTATTTT
>TRBV6-1|TRBJ1-3|-|once
CASSEHLSSGNTIYF
TGTGCCAGCAGTGAACATTTGAGCTCTGGAAACACCATATATTTT
>TRBV9|TRBJ1-2|-|few
CASKKGNYGYTF
TGTGCCAGTAAAAAGGGGAACTATGGCTACACCTTC
>TRBV2|TRBJ1-3|-|-
CASIYDRSGNTIYF
TGTGCCAGCATTTACGACAGATCTGGAAACACCATATATTTT
>TRBV6-1|TRBJ1-2|-|once
CASSDRIWASAYGYTF
TGTGCCAGCAGTGACCGAATTTGGGCGTCGGCCTATGGCTACACCTTC
>TRBV29-1|TRBJ1-1|TRBD1|-
CSVDPTGTGSAFF
TGCAGCGTTGACCCTACCGGGACAGGATCTGCTTTCTTT
>TRBV7-2|TRBJ1-2|TRBD1|few
CASSLSQGAGTNYGYTF
TGTGCCAGCAGCTTATCCCAGGGGGCAGGGACGAACTATGGCTACACCTTC
>TRBV27|TRBJ2-1|-|-
CASSVRPGFQFF
TGTGCCAGCAGTGTACGGCCCGGGTTTCAGTTCTTC
>TRBV7-9|TRBJ2-2|TRBD2|once
CASSWTSGSLVGELFF
TGTGCCAGCAGCTGGACTAGCGGGAGTCTTGTCGGGGAGCTGTTTTTT
>TRBV7-2|TRBJ2-3|TRBD2|few
CASQTGLIHTDTQYF
TGTGCCAGCCAGACGGGACTAATACACACAGATACGCAGTATTTT
>TRBV27|TRBJ2-7|TRBD1|-
CASSLAGQGSYEQYF
TGTGCCAGCAGTTTGGCGGGACAGGGGTCATACGAGCAGTACTTC
>TRBV7-9|TRBJ1-6|-|-
CASSLRTETLHF
TGTGCCAGCAGCTTACGGACAGAGACCCTCCACTTT
>TRBV7-2|TRBJ2-7|TRBD1|-
CASSLYSGTGGSEQYF
TGTGCCAGCAGCTTATACTCCGGGACAGGGGGTAGTGAGCAGTACTTC
>TRBV30|TRBJ1-6|TRBD1|-
CAWTPGDRNSPLHF
TGTGCCTGGACTCCGGGGGACAGGAATTCACCCCTCCACTTT